This is a list of T cell receptor beta chains from one sample in a study of blood T cells in healthy people across ages. TCRdb fed the 5' RACE reads into MiXCR, producing one record per CDR3 protein. The sample contains a few hundred thousand distinct CDR3 sequences, about half of which appear only once. The sample was blood. These receptors came from a man between 60 and 75 years old in good health. Both conserved end residues are part of each CDR3. Fields, in order: D gene, V gene, clone size, J gene, CDR3 protein, CDR3 DNA. The D gene is left open where the match is weak. Clone size is given for some rows only: seen once, a few or many times, or a class if the clone is expanded.

d_call: .
v_call: TRBV7-3
clone_size: few
j_call: TRBJ2-6
cdr3_aa: CASSQGTGPGANVLTF
cdr3_nt: TGTGCCAGCAGTCAAGGGACGGGACCCGGGGCCAACGTCCTGACTTTC

d_call: .
v_call: TRBV29-1
clone_size: .
j_call: TRBJ2-7
cdr3_aa: CSVTGRQVGEQYF
cdr3_nt: TGCAGCGTGACGGGGAGGCAGGTGGGTGAGCAGTACTTC

d_call: .
v_call: TRBV5-4
clone_size: once
j_call: TRBJ2-1
cdr3_aa: CASSSTGGSGSRGEQFF
cdr3_nt: TGTGCCAGCAGCTCAACAGGGGGTAGCGGGAGTAGGGGTGAGCAGTTCTTC

d_call: TRBD2
v_call: TRBV6-2/TRBV6-3
clone_size: .
j_call: TRBJ2-1
cdr3_aa: CASSYGLAGAEQFF
cdr3_nt: TGTGCCAGCAGTTACGGGCTAGCGGGAGCTGAGCAGTTCTTC

d_call: TRBD2
v_call: TRBV7-2
clone_size: .
j_call: TRBJ2-5
cdr3_aa: CASSFGTRGETQYF
cdr3_nt: TGTGCCAGCAGCTTTGGGACTAGAGGAGAGACCCAGTACTTC

d_call: TRBD2
v_call: TRBV7-2
clone_size: few
j_call: TRBJ2-5
cdr3_aa: CASSPPRLAGRETQYF
cdr3_nt: TGTGCCAGCAGTCCCCCCCGGCTAGCGGGGCGAGAGACCCAGTACTTC

d_call: TRBD2
v_call: TRBV20-1
clone_size: .
j_call: TRBJ2-4
cdr3_aa: CSAISRLSGTPAKNIQYF
cdr3_nt: TGCAGTGCTATCTCTCGCCTCAGCGGGACCCCGGCCAAAAACATTCAGTACTTC

d_call: .
v_call: TRBV5-1
clone_size: .
j_call: TRBJ2-5
cdr3_aa: CASRGNRETQYF
cdr3_nt: TGCGCCAGCAGAGGGAATAGGGAGACCCAGTACTTC

d_call: TRBD2
v_call: TRBV7-9
clone_size: .
j_call: TRBJ2-3
cdr3_aa: CASSLAGSGRSDTQYF
cdr3_nt: TGTGCCAGCAGCTTAGCAGGTAGCGGGAGATCAGATACGCAGTATTTT

d_call: TRBD2
v_call: TRBV20-1
clone_size: once
j_call: TRBJ2-7
cdr3_aa: CSARGTSGYEQYF
cdr3_nt: TGCAGTGCTCGGGGGACTAGCGGCTACGAGCAGTACTTC

d_call: .
v_call: TRBV12-3/TRBV12-4
clone_size: .
j_call: TRBJ2-4
cdr3_aa: CASGPTGQSKNIQYF
cdr3_nt: TGTGCCAGCGGACCAACGGGACAATCCAAAAACATTCAGTACTTC

d_call: .
v_call: TRBV5-6
clone_size: once
j_call: TRBJ1-1
cdr3_aa: CASSPDWPNTEAFF
cdr3_nt: TGTGCCAGCAGCCCCGATTGGCCGAACACTGAAGCTTTCTTT

d_call: TRBD2
v_call: TRBV12-3/TRBV12-4
clone_size: few
j_call: TRBJ2-1
cdr3_aa: CASSPRGAGDQKQFF
cdr3_nt: TGTGCCAGCAGTCCCCGAGGGGCGGGGGACCAAAAGCAGTTCTTC

d_call: TRBD2
v_call: TRBV6-6
clone_size: .
j_call: TRBJ2-7
cdr3_aa: CASSSIAGGPVYEQYF
cdr3_nt: TGTGCCAGCAGTTCCATAGCGGGAGGGCCGGTCTACGAGCAGTACTTC

d_call: TRBD2
v_call: TRBV28
clone_size: .
j_call: TRBJ2-7
cdr3_aa: CASRTTSGPYEQYF
cdr3_nt: TGTGCCAGCCGGACGACTAGCGGGCCCTACGAGCAGTACTTC

d_call: TRBD1
v_call: TRBV27
clone_size: few
j_call: TRBJ1-2
cdr3_aa: CASSWGATGYGYTF
cdr3_nt: TGTGCCAGCAGTTGGGGGGCGACAGGGTATGGCTACACCTTC

d_call: TRBD2
v_call: TRBV28
clone_size: .
j_call: TRBJ2-7
cdr3_aa: CASTGTSGSGSYEQYF
cdr3_nt: TGTGCCAGCACAGGGACTAGCGGGAGTGGCTCCTACGAGCAGTACTTC